The 21 T cell receptor beta chains reported below all come from one sample, sequenced in a study of post-analysis software for immune sequencing data. Their recognized antigens are unknown. Study-wide points: Several TRBV segments, TRBV5-6, TRBV5-1 and TRBV20-1 among them, were found more frequent in patients than controls.

TCR beta cDNA libraries had unique molecular identifiers. From the PCR reads, TCRdb called clonotypes with MiXCR, one entry per CDR3 protein. The table has 550,000 to 700,000 distinct CDR3 sequences, around 40% seen once; the top ten hold 1.5% to 2%. Sequenced: blood. These receptors were taken from a girl aged 5 to 17 with multiple sclerosis.

The genes are TRBV5-1 and TRBJ2-1; the match to TRBD2 covers 7 bases. Trimming at V came to 3 bases and at J to 6 bases, leaving 24 bases not matched to a gene. This CDR3 has 20 amino acids. The germline V gene has CDR1 SGHRS and CDR2 YFSETQ. CDR3 amino acids: CASSSYPQILSGSRGNEQFF. DNA of the CDR3: TGCGCCAGCAGCTCCTACCCCCAAATCCTTAGCGGGTCCCGGGGCAATGAGCAGTTCTTC.

This chain uses TRBV6-6 with TRBJ1-2, with TRBD1 as a possible D gene (6 bases). Germline V gene data show CDR1 as MNHNY and CDR2 as SVGAGI (reference sequence). The V end was cut by 5 bases, the J end by 6 bases, with 16 bases between. This CDR3 region has 14 residues. The CDR3 coding sequence is TGTGCCAGCAGTCCCTTTGGGGGGACAAATGGCTACACCTTC. It yields the protein CASSPFGGTNGYTF.

This clonotype was counted only a few times. The V and J genes are TRBV12-3 or TRBV12-4 and TRBJ2-5; maybe TRBD1 (6 bases). The CDR3 spans 17 residues. V was clipped by 3 bases and J by 6 bases, with 23 bases between them. Here the CDR3 reads CASSFPPGTNSEQTQYF. The CDR3 bases are TGTGCCAGCAGTTTCCCTCCCGGGACAAACTCGGAACAGACCCAGTACTTC.

The chain combines TRBV6-5 with TRBJ1-1; D remains unclear. The length of the CDR3 is 16 residues. Germline assignment: CDR1 MNHEY and CDR2 SVGAGI. The ends were cut back, 0 bases at V and 5 bases at J, with 16 bases in the middle. The CDR3 sequence: CASSYSRLTGGTEAFF. The CDR3, as DNA: TGTGCCAGCAGTTACTCGAGATTGACCGGAGGTACTGAAGCTTTCTTT.

This clonotype was counted a few times. The rearrangement uses TRBV12-3 or TRBV12-4 and TRBJ1-2, with D perhaps matching TRBD1 (6 bases). With 1 base removed from V and 4 bases from J, the gap between germline ends came to 16 bases. This CDR3 spans 16 amino acids. The CDR3 DNA sequence: TGTGCCAGCAGTTTAGTCCTGGTGGGGGCAAGCTATGGCTACACCTTC. This translates into CASSLVLVGASYGYTF.

V usage is TRBV12-3 or TRBV12-4 and J usage is TRBJ2-4; maybe TRBD2 (6 bases). The CDR3 loop spans 13 amino acids. V was clipped by 6 bases and J by 7 bases, with 13 bases between them. The CDR3 DNA sequence: TGTGCCAGCAGGGAGGGCGGTCGGAACATTCAGTACTTC. The encoded protein is CASREGGRNIQYF.

Points on this clonotype: Compared with germline, one end of the junction differs, possibly owing to a read error. CDR3 bases: TGCGCCAGCCGACAGAACCAAGAGACCCAGCACTTC. This translates into CASRQNQETQHF. The rearrangement links TRBV5-1 to TRBJ2-5; D might be TRBD1 (5 bases). The CDR3 spans 12 residues. Per germline, CDR1 SGHRS and CDR2 YFSETQ.

The gene calls are TRBV29-1 and TRBJ1-2; 7 bases agree with TRBD1. The germline V gene has CDR1 SQVTM and CDR2 ANQGSEA. The V and J ends lost 3 bases and 5 bases, in that order; junction bases with no gene match: 12. This CDR3 spans 15 amino acids. The CDR3 spells CSVDPPDRVRYGYTF. CDR3 nucleotide sequence: TGCAGCGTTGACCCACCAGACAGGGTCCGATATGGCTACACCTTC.

The chain combines TRBV7-2 with TRBJ2-4, with 7 bases that match TRBD1. Germline V gives CDR1 SGHTA, CDR2 FQGNSA. V shed 6 bases, J shed 0 bases, and the junction held 8 bases outside the gene matches. This CDR3 region has 16 residues. This CDR3 is CASREGGGVAKNIQYF. CDR3 DNA: TGTGCCAGCAGGGAAGGGGGCGGTGTAGCCAAAAACATTCAGTACTTC.

This clonotype was observed a handful of times. The rearrangement uses TRBV4-1 and TRBJ1-1; D is perhaps TRBD1 (6 bases). Germline CDR1 and CDR2: MGHRA and YSYEKL. The CDR3 has 15 amino acids. Trimming shortened V by 8 bases and J by 0 bases, and 16 bases separated the two germline ends. CDR3 in DNA: TGCGCCAGCCGAGCCTTAGGACAGCTGAACACTGAAGCTTTCTTT. This codes for CASRALGQLNTEAFF.

The chain employs TRBV5-1 and TRBJ2-3; 12 bases map to TRBD2. This CDR3 is 17 amino acids long. Germline-derived CDR1 and CDR2 are SGHRS and YFSETQ. V gave up 4 bases and J gave up 5 bases; unmatched junction bases: 11. The CDR3 nucleotides are TGCGCCAGCAGCAGGCTAGCGGGAGGGCCAGGTGTAGATACGCAGTATTTT. Its translation is CASSRLAGGPGVDTQYF.

This rearrangement joins TRBV7-9 to TRBJ1-2; D unresolved. Germline V gene sequence: CDR1 SEHNR, CDR2 FQNEAQ (reference sequence). The germline V and J ends were trimmed by 5 bases and 0 bases, with 16 bases remaining between them. The CDR3 extends over 16 amino acids. The CDR3 coding sequence is TGTGCCAGCAGCGCCGAGACGCTGATTCCTAACTATGGCTACACCTTC. This encodes CASSAETLIPNYGYTF.

The V call is TRBV5-6, the J call TRBJ2-1; no definite D call. Germline lookup yields CDR1 SGHDT and CDR2 YYEEEE. The CDR3 totals 15 residues. V was trimmed by 2 bases and J by 0 bases, leaving 9 bases between them. The CDR3 DNA reads as TGTGCCAGCAGCTTTCAGGTAGACTCCTACAATGAGCAGTTCTTC. The encoded protein is CASSFQVDSYNEQFF.

This chain connects TRBV7-2 to TRBJ1-2; D not certain. Trimming shortened V by 1 base and J by 9 bases, and 21 bases separated the two germline ends. The germline CDR1 and CDR2 sequences are SGHTA and FQGNSA. There are 16 residues in the CDR3. The CDR3 DNA follows: TGTGCCAGCAGCTTAGGGTCATCAGGTTGGGGTAAACGCTACACCTTC. As protein: CASSLGSSGWGKRYTF.

The chain couples TRBV20-1 to TRBJ2-2, with D possibly matching TRBD1 (5 bases). The CDR3 is 13 amino acids. Germline V gene sequence: CDR1 DFQATT, CDR2 SNEGSKA (reference sequence). V was clipped by 6 bases and J by 0 bases, with 8 bases between them. The CDR3 bases are TGCAGTGCCCTGGGGCCGAACACCGGGGAGCTGTTTTTT. Protein sequence: CSALGPNTGELFF.

There are a few counts of this clonotype. V gene TRBV7-9 combines with J gene TRBJ2-5, with a weak D call TRBD2 (6 bases). Per germline, CDR1 SEHNR and CDR2 FQNEAQ (reference sequence). V was shortened by 5 bases and J by 2 bases, with 15 bases between the two germline ends. CDR3 size: 15 residues. CDR3 sequence: CASSRWVGTQETQYF. The CDR3 DNA reads TGTGCCAGCAGCCGCTGGGTCGGGACTCAAGAGACCCAGTACTTC.

This sequence joins TRBV6-5 and TRBJ1-2, with TRBD1 matching 8 bases. The CDR3 length is 18 residues. CDR1 MNHEY and CDR2 SVGAGI come from the germline V gene. Trimming removed 0 bases from V and 4 bases from J; junction bases left unmatched: 13. This CDR3 is CASSYSRAGGARGYGYTF. The CDR3 DNA is TGTGCCAGCAGTTACTCGAGGGCAGGGGGCGCGAGGGGCTATGGCTACACCTTC.

This clonotype was picked up a small number of times. This sequence joins TRBV6-5 and TRBJ2-5; a possible D gene is TRBD1 (6 bases). The ends were cut back, 7 bases at V and 5 bases at J, with 14 bases in the middle. This CDR3 comprises 13 residues. The germline V gene encodes CDR1 MNHEY and CDR2 SVGAGI. The CDR3 region has the DNA TGTGCCAGCACACGGACAGTTTCGGAGACCCAGTACTTC. Encoded protein: CASTRTVSETQYF.

This clonotype has only a few counts. The rearrangement links TRBV29-1 to TRBJ2-7; 7 nucleotides line up with TRBD1. Germline-derived CDR1 and CDR2 are SQVTM and ANQGSEA. This CDR3 region has 13 residues. V was pared by 7 bases and J by 2 bases, with 8 bases of the junction left unmatched. CDR3 DNA sequence: TGCAGCGCAGGGACAGAGATAGCCTACGAGCAGTACTTC. Amino acids: CSAGTEIAYEQYF.

This chain connects TRBV12-3 or TRBV12-4 to TRBJ2-1, with 8 bases that match TRBD2. The CDR3 is 15 amino acids. J lost 6 bases, V lost 9 bases, and 13 bases had no gene match. The CDR3, as DNA: TGTGCCAGTAAAACCGGGACTAGGGGTGGCAATGAGCAGTTCTTC. This translates into CASKTGTRGGNEQFF.

Only a few counts were recorded for this clonotype. The chain recombines TRBV5-1 with TRBJ2-7, with D perhaps matching TRBD1 or TRBD2 (5 bases each). This CDR3 contains 14 residues. V gave up 4 bases and J gave up 5 bases, with 16 bases separating them. CDR1 and CDR2 (germline): SGHRS, YFSETQ. CDR3 amino acids: CASSVGPQNHEQYF. The DNA for the CDR3 is TGCGCCAGCAGCGTGGGACCCCAGAACCACGAGCAGTACTTC.